This T cell receptor beta chain was captured by sequencing in a study of identifying expanded T cells in peripheral blood. Study results and caveats: Over two and four weeks, about 17 and 20 clones changed, versus around 1.1 between replicates.

Remarks on this clone: The antigen remains undetermined.

The germline CDR1 and CDR2 sequences are SSHAT and FNYEAQ (reference sequence). Trimming removed 2 bases at V and 0 bases at J, with 11 bases between. The CDR3 is 16 residues long. No infections or other immune events were documented during collection. Clones were sequenced by immunoSEQ multiplex PCR, and TCRdb holds only the in-frame ones, with some missing. The profile covers some 72,000 clones, with 85% to 90% appearing a single time and over 2.5% taken by the ten largest. The receptor was isolated from a person between 18 and 69 years old in good health. The J gene is TRBJ2-4, the V gene TRBV7-7; D remains ambiguous. The sequencing sample was made of blood. CDR3 sequence reads: CASSLFGTLAKNIQYF. CDR3 in DNA: TGTGCCAGCAGCTTATTCGGAACTTTAGCCAAAAACATTCAGTACTTC.